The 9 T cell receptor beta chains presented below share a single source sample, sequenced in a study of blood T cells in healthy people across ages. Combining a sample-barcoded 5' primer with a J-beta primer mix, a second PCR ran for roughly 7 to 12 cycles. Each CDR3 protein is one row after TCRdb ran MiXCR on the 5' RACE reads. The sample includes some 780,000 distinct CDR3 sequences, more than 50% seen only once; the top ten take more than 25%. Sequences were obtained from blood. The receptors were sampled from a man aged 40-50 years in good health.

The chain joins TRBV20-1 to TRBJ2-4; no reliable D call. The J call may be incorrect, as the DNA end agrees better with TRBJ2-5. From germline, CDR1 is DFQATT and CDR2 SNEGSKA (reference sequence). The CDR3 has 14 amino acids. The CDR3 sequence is CSARDYGRSETQYF. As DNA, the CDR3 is TGCAGTGCTAGAGATTACGGCAGGTCGGAGACCCAGTACTTC.

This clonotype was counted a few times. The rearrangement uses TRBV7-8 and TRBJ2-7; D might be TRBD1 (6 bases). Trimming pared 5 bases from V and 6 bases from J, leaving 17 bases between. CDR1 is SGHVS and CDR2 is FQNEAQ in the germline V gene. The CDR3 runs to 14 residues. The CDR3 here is CASSQQGGPSEQYF. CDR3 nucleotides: TGTGCCAGCAGCCAACAGGGTGGACCTAGCGAGCAGTACTTC.

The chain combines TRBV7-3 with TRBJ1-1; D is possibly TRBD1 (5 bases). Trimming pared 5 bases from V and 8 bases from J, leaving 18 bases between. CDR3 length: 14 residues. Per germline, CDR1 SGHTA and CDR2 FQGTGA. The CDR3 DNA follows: TGTGCCAGCAGCCAAGGGGACGGGCGGGCGGAAGCTTTCTTT. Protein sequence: CASSQGDGRAEAFF.

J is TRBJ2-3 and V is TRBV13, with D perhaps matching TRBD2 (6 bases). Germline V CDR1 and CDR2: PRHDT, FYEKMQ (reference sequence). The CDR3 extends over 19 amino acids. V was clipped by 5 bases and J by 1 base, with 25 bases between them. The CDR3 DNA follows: TGTGCCAGCAGCCCTAGGGGCCATGTGGAGGGTTCTCGCACAGATACGCAGTATTTT. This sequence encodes CASSPRGHVEGSRTDTQYF.

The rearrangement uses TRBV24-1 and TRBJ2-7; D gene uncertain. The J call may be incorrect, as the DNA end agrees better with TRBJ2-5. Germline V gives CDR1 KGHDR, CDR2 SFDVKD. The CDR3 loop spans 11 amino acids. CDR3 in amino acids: CATSVKGTQYF. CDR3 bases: TGTGCCACCAGTGTCAAAGGGACCCAGTACTTC.

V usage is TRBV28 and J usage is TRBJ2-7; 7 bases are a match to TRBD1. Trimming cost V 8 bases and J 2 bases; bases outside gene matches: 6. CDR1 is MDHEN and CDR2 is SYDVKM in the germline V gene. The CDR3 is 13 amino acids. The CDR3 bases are TGTGCCAGCGCCCCGGGACAGACCTACGAGCAGTACTTC. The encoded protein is CASAPGQTYEQYF. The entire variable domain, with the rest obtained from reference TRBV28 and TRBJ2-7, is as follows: DVKVTQSSRYLVKRTGEKVFLECVQDMDHENMFWYRQDPGLGLRLIYFSYDVKMKEKGDIPEGYSVSREKKERFSLILESASTNQTSMYLCASAPGQTYEQYFGPGTRLTVT.

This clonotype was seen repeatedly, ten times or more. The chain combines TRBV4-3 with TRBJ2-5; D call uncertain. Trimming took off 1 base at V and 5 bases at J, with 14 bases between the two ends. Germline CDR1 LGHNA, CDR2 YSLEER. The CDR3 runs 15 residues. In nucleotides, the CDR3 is TGCGCCAGCAGCCAAGGGCGTGACTCCTGGGAGACCCAGTACTTC. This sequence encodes CASSQGRDSWETQYF.

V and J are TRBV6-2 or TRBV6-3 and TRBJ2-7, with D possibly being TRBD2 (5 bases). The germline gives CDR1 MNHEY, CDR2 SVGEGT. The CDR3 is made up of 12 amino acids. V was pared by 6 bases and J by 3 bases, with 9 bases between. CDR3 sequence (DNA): TGTGCCAGCAGCAACGGGATCTACGAGCAGTACTTC. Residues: CASSNGIYEQYF.

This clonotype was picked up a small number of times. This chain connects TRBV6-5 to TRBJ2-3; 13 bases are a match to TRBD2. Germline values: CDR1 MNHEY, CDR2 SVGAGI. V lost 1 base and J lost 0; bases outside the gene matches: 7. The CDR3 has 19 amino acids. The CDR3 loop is CASSYLGLAGPASTDTQYF. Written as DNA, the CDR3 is TGTGCCAGCAGTTACTTGGGACTAGCGGGGCCTGCTAGCACAGATACGCAGTATTTT.